This T cell receptor beta chain was captured in a study of CD8+ T cells in alopecia areata. Sorted populations comprised CD4+ and CD8+ T cells obtained from PBMCs. Note on this clone: The antigen is unknown.

The sequencing template was cDNA reverse transcribed from extracted RNA. The repertoire was sequenced with immunoSEQ multiplex PCR; TCRdb's copy has only in-frame clones and lacks some. The repertoire holds 90,000 to 130,000 clones, with 55% to 75% as singletons. V gave up 4 bases and J gave up 5 bases, with 15 bases separating them. The CDR3 contains 14 residues. The germline V gene has CDR1 SGHRS and CDR2 YFSETQ. Points from the study as a whole: Relative to normal scalp, lesional scalp, especially alopecia totalis/universalis, showed higher clonality. Tissue-resident alphabeta T cells belonging to normal skin likewise get sequenced within scalp specimens. Patients displayed less clarity in TCR sharing than mice, a finding possibly related to HLA.

V is TRBV5-1 and J is TRBJ2-5, with TRBD1 as a possible D gene (6 bases). The clonotype was recovered from a human donor in good health. Sequencing was performed on CD8+ T cells sorted from blood. CDR3 residues: CASSTKQGGETQYF. For the CDR3, the DNA is TGCGCCAGCAGCACAAAACAGGGTGGGGAGACCCAGTACTTC. Looking up the rest from reference TRBV5-1 and TRBJ2-5 gives the full variable domain: KAGVTQTPRYLIKTRGQQVTLSCSPISGHRSVSWYQQTPGQGLQFLFEYFSETQRNKGNFPGRFSGRQFSNSRSEMNVSTLELGDSALYLCASSTKQGGETQYFGPGTRLLVL.